This is a list of T cell receptor beta chains from one sample in a study of identical twins. A single record per CDR3 protein comes from TCRdb applying MiXCR to the 5' RACE reads. The profile shows 1.5 million to 2 million distinct CDR3 sequences, around 33% of them singletons. The sample was cord blood. These receptors were obtained from a newborn girl in good health. CDR3s include the opening cysteine and the closing phenylalanine or tryptophan. A D gene is named only where the DNA matches it firmly. Size is omitted from some rows. Given values are once, few, many or a class for expanded clones.

J,D,V,size,CDR3,DNA
TRBJ2-1,-,TRBV27,few,CASTRWGNEQFF,TGTGCCAGCACCAGGTGGGGGAATGAGCAGTTCTTC
TRBJ1-2,-,TRBV20-1,-,CSATKDGTNYGYTF,TGCAGTGCTACGAAGGACGGAACTAACTATGGCTACACCTTC
TRBJ2-3,TRBD2,TRBV28,-,CASGTSGREDTQYF,TGTGCCAGCGGGACTAGCGGGAGAGAGGATACGCAGTATTTT
TRBJ1-6,-,TRBV6-2/TRBV6-3,-,CAGSKPDRSNSPLHF,TGTGCCGGCAGCAAACCTGACAGGTCTAATTCACCCCTCCACTTT
TRBJ2-1,TRBD2,TRBV5-1,-,CASSLILAGNNEQFF,TGCGCCAGCAGCTTAATTCTAGCGGGGAACAATGAGCAGTTCTTC
TRBJ2-4,TRBD2,TRBV6-1,-,CASSARAGVYIQYF,TGTGCCAGCAGCGCCCGAGCGGGGGTTTACATTCAGTACTTT
TRBJ2-3,-,TRBV20-1,-,CSAREGASGDTQYF,TGCAGTGCTAGAGAGGGGGCTAGTGGCGATACGCAGTATTTT
TRBJ2-5,-,TRBV12-3/TRBV12-4,few,CASSHAGLQETQYF,TGTGCCAGCAGTCACGCGGGACTTCAAGAGACCCAGTACTTC
TRBJ2-2,-,TRBV20-1,-,CSASGPHTGELFF,TGCAGTGCTTCGGGGCCGCACACCGGGGAGCTGTTTTTT
TRBJ2-1,-,TRBV11-1,few,CASSLRLGSSYNEQFF,TGTGCCAGCAGCTTACGCCTCGGGAGCTCCTACAATGAGCAGTTCTTC
TRBJ2-2,-,TRBV2,few,CARGGRTGELFF,TGTGCCAGAGGGGGTAGGACCGGGGAGCTGTTTTTT
TRBJ1-4,-,TRBV5-1,-,CASSLRGIVANEKLFF,TGCGCCAGCAGTTTGAGGGGGATAGTAGCTAATGAAAAACTGTTTTTT
TRBJ1-5,-,TRBV20-1,-,CSAREEGDQPQHF,TGCAGTGCTAGAGAAGAGGGAGATCAGCCCCAGCATTTT
TRBJ2-5,TRBD2,TRBV5-1,few,CASSLEGRGETQYF,TGCGCCAGCAGCTTGGAGGGGAGGGGAGAGACCCAGTACTTC
TRBJ2-1,TRBD2,TRBV5-1,few,CASSKVPQRGLDRSYNEQFF,TGCGCCAGCAGCAAAGTTCCCCAGCGGGGGCTGGATCGCTCCTACAATGAGCAGTTCTTC
TRBJ1-3,-,TRBV20-1,-,CSASPGATGNTIYF,TGCAGTGCTAGTCCCGGGGCTACTGGAAACACCATATATTTT
TRBJ2-3,TRBD1,TRBV11-2,few,CASSFIRQGDTQYF,TGTGCCAGCAGCTTTATTCGACAGGGTGATACGCAGTATTTT
TRBJ2-5,-,TRBV2,few,CASSELGNMGQYF,TGTGCCAGCAGTGAACTCGGGAATATGGGGCAGTACTTC
TRBJ1-6,-,TRBV7-2,-,CASSLAQLPPLHF,TGTGCCAGCAGCTTAGCTCAACTTCCACCCCTCCACTTT
TRBJ1-1,-,TRBV12-3/TRBV12-4,-,CASRLHEAFF,TGTGCCAGCAGACTCCACGAAGCTTTCTTT
TRBJ2-7,-,TRBV4-1,few,CASSSLPGQTYEQYF,TGCGCCAGCAGCTCCCTCCCGGGACAAACCTACGAGCAGTACTTC
TRBJ1-2,-,TRBV20-1,-,CSARGTANCHTF,TGCAGTGCTAGAGGAACAGCTAACTGCCACACCTTC
TRBJ2-3,TRBD2,TRBV7-2,few,CASRPGTSPTSTDTQYF,TGTGCCAGCAGGCCCGGGACTAGCCCCACTAGCACAGATACGCAGTATTTT
TRBJ2-1,-,TRBV3-1,-,CASSQDEREQFF,TGTGCCAGCAGCCAAGACGAGCGCGAGCAGTTCTTC
TRBJ2-7,TRBD2,TRBV6-5,few,CASSPLAGVDEQYF,TGTGCCAGCAGCCCACTAGCGGGAGTAGACGAGCAGTACTTC
TRBJ2-3,-,TRBV4-1,-,CASSQVVGASTDTQYF,TGCGCCAGCAGCCAAGTGGTGGGAGCTAGCACAGATACGCAGTATTTT
TRBJ2-1,-,TRBV20-1,few,CSASGWSSEQFF,TGCAGTGCTAGCGGCTGGAGCTCTGAGCAGTTCTTC
TRBJ2-3,TRBD2,TRBV5-1,many,CASTEIAGVTDTQYF,TGCGCCAGCACCGAAATAGCGGGGGTCACAGATACGCAGTATTTT
TRBJ1-5,-,TRBV30,-,CAWCLNCGDQPQHF,TGTGCCTGGTGCTTGAATTGTGGGGATCAGCCCCAGCATTTT
TRBJ2-2,-,TRBV7-2,few,CASSLVGVEKTGELFF,TGTGCCAGCAGCTTAGTCGGAGTAGAGAAAACCGGGGAGCTGTTTTTT
TRBJ2-3,-,TRBV10-3,many,CAISALAADTQYF,TGTGCCATCAGCGCACTAGCTGCAGATACGCAGTATTTT
TRBJ1-5,-,TRBV27,few,CASSLREPGTLNQPQHF,TGTGCCAGCAGTTTGCGCGAGCCCGGGACCCTCAATCAGCCCCAGCATTTT
TRBJ2-1,-,TRBV3-1,-,CASSITREPYNEQFF,TGTGCCAGCAGTATTACCCGGGAGCCCTACAATGAGCAGTTCTTC
TRBJ2-3,-,TRBV7-2,few,CASSLGHDTQYF,TGTGCCAGCAGCTTAGGGCATGATACGCAGTATTTT
TRBJ2-1,-,TRBV4-1,-,CASSPGASVYNEQFF,TGCGCCAGCAGCCCAGGGGCTAGCGTCTACAATGAGCAGTTCTTC
TRBJ2-5,TRBD2,TRBV5-1,-,CASSLPLSAGGYNEQYF,TGCGCCAGCAGCTTGCCCCTTTCAGCGGGAGGATACAATGAGCAGTACTTC
TRBJ1-1,-,TRBV7-9,few,CASSYAYTEAFF,TGTGCCAGCAGCTATGCGTACACTGAAGCTTTCTTT
TRBJ2-5,-,TRBV5-1,-,CASSLGVGVQETQYF,TGCGCCAGCAGCTTGGGAGTGGGGGTCCAAGAGACCCAGTACTTC
TRBJ2-5,TRBD2,TRBV7-9,-,CASSLDPPWTSGLYQETQYF,TGTGCCAGCAGCTTAGACCCACCGTGGACTAGCGGGTTGTACCAAGAGACCCAGTACTTC
TRBJ1-2,-,TRBV20-1,few,CSATRGGQGLYGYTF,TGCAGTGCTACCCGGGGGGGACAAGGTCTCTATGGCTACACCTTC
TRBJ2-1,TRBD2,TRBV6-5,few,CASSYSPGLATYNEQFF,TGTGCCAGCAGTTACTCTCCGGGACTAGCTACCTACAATGAGCAGTTCTTC
TRBJ1-1,-,TRBV6-5,-,CASSYSGHINTEAFF,TGTGCCAGCAGTTACTCGGGACATATTAACACTGAAGCTTTCTTT
TRBJ2-7,-,TRBV7-2,-,CASSLILVKRITSSYNEQYF,TGTGCCAGCAGCTTAATTTTGGTTAAGCGGATTACCAGCTCCTACAATGAGCAGTACTTC
TRBJ2-4,-,TRBV15,-,CATSRDPGRAKNIQYF,TGTGCCACCAGCAGAGATCCGGGCAGAGCCAAAAACATTCAGTACTTC
TRBJ1-4,-,TRBV5-6,few,CASSLGPWDVPNEKLFF,TGTGCCAGCAGCTTGGGGCCCTGGGACGTTCCTAATGAAAAACTGTTTTTT
TRBJ1-4,-,TRBV7-7,-,CASSLSRGWEKLFF,TGTGCTAGCAGCTTATCGAGGGGTTGGGAAAAACTGTTTTTT
TRBJ2-7,TRBD2,TRBV6-5,-,CASSNMGLAIYEQYF,TGTGCCAGCTCAAACATGGGACTAGCGATCTACGAGCAGTACTTC
TRBJ2-3,-,TRBV7-2,-,CASSLAGVRPDTQYF,TGTGCCAGCAGCTTAGCGGGAGTTAGACCAGATACGCAGTATTTT
TRBJ2-7,-,TRBV9,-,CASSDSGATFLLGEQYF,TGTGCCAGCAGCGACTCAGGGGCCACGTTCCTATTAGGCGAGCAGTACTTC
TRBJ1-4,-,TRBV20-1,few,CSARATEKLFF,TGCAGTGCTAGAGCGACAGAAAAACTGTTTTTT
TRBJ2-5,-,TRBV4-2,many,CASSENPSKGETQYF,TGTGCCAGCAGCGAAAATCCCTCGAAGGGTGAGACCCAGTACTTC
TRBJ1-6,-,TRBV2,-,CASSEWGLRAGALHF,TGTGCCAGCAGTGAATGGGGGCTGAGGGCGGGAGCCCTCCACTTT
TRBJ1-5,-,TRBV12-3/TRBV12-4,few,CASRTSRVGSNQPQHF,TGTGCCAGCAGAACCTCGAGGGTTGGTAGCAATCAGCCTCAGCATTTT
TRBJ1-1,-,TRBV11-2,-,CASSFLDTTNTEAFF,TGTGCCAGCAGCTTCTTGGACACGACGAACACTGAAGCTTTCTTT
TRBJ1-1,-,TRBV5-1,few,CASSSGSLGDTEAFF,TGCGCCAGCAGCTCCGGGAGCCTAGGGGACACTGAAGCTTTCTTT
TRBJ2-7,-,TRBV6-2/TRBV6-3,-,CASIRGIGEHEQYF,TGTGCCAGCATACGGGGAATAGGGGAGCACGAGCAGTACTTC
TRBJ2-3,-,TRBV18,-,CASSPPHPIGALTDTQYF,TGTGCCAGCTCACCACCCCACCCCATAGGGGCTCTCACAGATACGCAGTATTTT
TRBJ2-3,-,TRBV2,few,CASSGRARGTSTDTQYF,TGTGCCAGCAGTGGGAGGGCGCGCGGAACTAGCACAGATACGCAGTATTTT
TRBJ2-7,-,TRBV7-2,-,CASSLVGAGDGYEQYF,TGTGCCAGCAGCTTAGTTGGCGCAGGGGATGGCTACGAGCAGTACTTC
TRBJ2-5,TRBD2,TRBV7-8,-,CASSLWTSDGDEQYF,TGTGCCAGCAGCCTTTGGACTAGCGACGGAGATGAGCAGTACTTC